This TCR beta chain was documented in a study of blood T cells in healthy people across ages. The CDR3 has 13 residues. Germline loops: CDR1 MNHEY, CDR2 SMNVEV (reference sequence). The V end lost 8 bases, the J end lost 4 bases, and 14 bases lay between the germline ends. Those donating, healthy Caucasian individuals from Russia, were aged roughly 6 to 100. Then a second PCR, running roughly 6 to 11 cycles, was carried out with a sample-barcoded 5' primer and a J-beta primer mix. TCRdb fed the 5' RACE reads into MiXCR, producing one record per CDR3 protein. The sample records about 840,000 distinct CDR3 sequences, just under 30% being singletons. This same sample was also part of a study on T cells of mothers and their children.

The sequenced sample was blood. The V and J genes are TRBV27 and TRBJ1-1; D might be TRBD1 (6 bases). This TCR was recovered from a woman aged 40 to 50 in good health. The CDR3 bases are TGTGCCAGCGGGACACTTCAACCCACTGAAGCTTTCTTT. This gives the protein CASGTLQPTEAFF.